This T cell receptor (beta chain) was retrieved from a study of blood T cell repertoires in COVID-19 (dated by TCRdb to between 2020 and 2021). Regarding the complete study: Samples covering the acute and convalescent phases of COVID-19 were provided by collaborators in the United States, Italy and Spain. The material from the prospective study consisted of cDNA or gDNA derived from T cells, B-cell-depleted T cells, or PBMCs. Where HLA class I and class II types were available, the types were taken from metadata supplied by the sample provider, not from assay-based typing. The sample metadata nearly always contained a de-identified subject ID, COVID-19 status, age in years and sex. The repertoires were released in a freely available public database intended as a resource for research on the immune response to SARS-CoV-2. The samples were drawn from the first 160 participants of the ongoing ImmuneRACE study and from 950 to 1,500 subjects provided by 6 global collaborators. Subjects who had been exposed to COVID-19, were actively infected with it, or had recovered from it provided the deeply sampled blood TCRbeta repertoires that made up the dataset.

TCRbeta CDR3 regions were amplified from genomic DNA using the immunoSEQ Assay, a bias-controlled multiplex PCR. The study's own analysis went as follows. Nucleated cell counts per sample were estimated from amplification of reference gene primers within the assay. Sequence reads were collapsed and filtered to measure the absolute abundance of every unique TCRbeta CDR3 rearrangement. For each sample, productive Simpson clonality was calculated by taking the square root of Simpson's diversity index across productive rearrangements. In TCRdb, the immuneACCESS table is reduced to in-frame sequences with V and J assigned. These tables do not hold every clone; where another copy was compared, an unresolved V gene accounts for under half, and the others remain unexplained. V, J and clone size reflect that table, while D and trimming were determined from the DNA. The sample table contains approximately 400,000 clones; only one count was recorded for around 89% of them. The ten largest clones represent roughly 12% of the sample.

One collaborating source in Seattle enrolled patients while the patients were actively infected and followed the patients over time throughout the course of disease. The collaborating institutions used their own protocols to collect whole blood in K2EDTA tubes. For TCRbeta analysis, collaborators shipped samples in one of three forms: frozen whole blood, isolated PBMCs, or DNA extracted from either of those sample types. To note about this clone: The clone's antigen remains unknown. There are no base qualities to consult, and no much larger clone falls within one base.

The CDR3 goes from the cysteine to the phenylalanine over 13 residues. Only the CDR3 portion is preserved as DNA: 39 bases, with reading frame beginning at the first base. Via the germline V gene, CDR1 is SNHLY and CDR2 FYNNEI. The junction shows trimming of 6 bases on V and 5 bases on J, plus 10 bases between the germline ends. Study-wide conclusions, independent of this receptor: The amount of clinical and demographic metadata varied by source and participant and was provided uncurated.

The V and J segments used are TRBV2 and TRBJ1-4, and the D gene may be TRBD1, 5 bases matching. The TCR was taken from a woman aged 45 to 65 with COVID-19, enrolled during active disease. The sequencing sample was made of peripheral blood. CDR3 loop: CASRQDPNEKLFF. In nucleotide form, the sequence is TGTGCCAGCAGACAGGACCCCAATGAAAAACTGTTTTTT.